A selection of T cell receptor beta chains follows, all from one sample in a study of blood T cell repertoires in COVID-19. TCRdb's copy holds only in-frame clones and misses some; the assay was immunoSEQ multiplex PCR. The sample carries roughly 330,000 clones, roughly 83% recorded once. The sample comprised peripheral blood. These receptors originate from a woman in her fifties or sixties with acute or convalescent COVID-19. Both conserved end residues are part of each CDR3. A D gene is named only where the DNA matches it firmly. Clone size is shown for a subset of rows, as once, few, many or a class of expanded clone.

TRBJ1-1 . TRBD1 TRBV7-2 CASSLVDGQGSTEAFF
TRBJ2-3 . TRBD2 TRBV7-2 CASSLGRASGADTQYF
TRBJ2-3 . TRBD2 TRBV2 CASTNRGGLRDTQYF
TRBJ1-1 . . TRBV19 CASSIGRVEAFF
TRBJ2-7 . TRBD2 TRBV2 CASRTTSGRANSHEQYF
TRBJ2-1 few TRBD1 TRBV5-4 CASSEGTGSYNEQFF
TRBJ2-1 . . TRBV5-1 CASSSGPTGEQFF
TRBJ1-4 . . TRBV7-2 CASSWGASNEKLFF
TRBJ2-7 . TRBD2 TRBV9 CASSVGGTSGDEQYF
TRBJ2-7 . TRBD2 TRBV9 CASSVGGSGSNEQYF
TRBJ2-7 . . TRBV5-1 CASSLGGRDLGYEQYF
TRBJ2-7 . TRBD1 TRBV4-3 CASSQVAGQGYEQYF
TRBJ2-5 . TRBD1 TRBV15 CATGSTGGETQYF
TRBJ2-7 . . TRBV5-1 CASSLDRSSYEQYF
TRBJ2-5 . TRBD2 TRBV2 CASSERTSGTETQYF
TRBJ1-5 . TRBD1 TRBV19 CASNSTRDRPYSNQPQHF
TRBJ2-5 . TRBD1 TRBV18 CASSPPGQGETQYF
TRBJ1-5 . TRBD1 TRBV28 CASSTDRGNQPQHF
TRBJ1-5 few TRBD1 TRBV19 CASSVGDRGLDQPQHF
TRBJ2-7 . TRBD1 TRBV24-1 CATSDWTGEDEQYF
TRBJ2-1 once TRBD2 TRBV7-9 CASSLLAGANEQFF
TRBJ1-1 . . TRBV5-1 CASSLTDLTEAFF
TRBJ1-3 . . TRBV6-5 CASIAGSGNTIYF
TRBJ2-1 . . TRBV18 CASSPVRGNEQFF
TRBJ1-5 . . TRBV2 CASSGRGGQPQHF
TRBJ1-6 . . TRBV28 CASRVQRGDNSPLHF
TRBJ2-7 . . TRBV28 CASSLLSGGRRGYEQYF
TRBJ1-1 . . TRBV11-3 CASSLNRDHEAFF
TRBJ1-4 . . TRBV28 CASSLGGNEKLFF
TRBJ1-3 . . TRBV5-4 CASSLGETARGNTIYF
TRBJ1-2 . TRBD1 TRBV5-4 CASRGTGGDGYTF
TRBJ2-5 . TRBD1 TRBV5-1 CASISRVTGGRETQYF
TRBJ2-1 . TRBD1 TRBV2 CASSEIGQGVLNEQFF
TRBJ2-3 . TRBD2 TRBV18 CASSPPGRPDTQYF
TRBJ1-5 . . TRBV7-9 CASSPQENSNQPQHF
TRBJ2-2 . TRBD2 TRBV10-3 CAISGLAETGELFF
TRBJ1-1 . . TRBV7-9 CASSLAAIGNTEAFF
TRBJ2-7 . . TRBV5-6 CASSLFSTREQYF
TRBJ2-7 . TRBD2 TRBV25-1 CASSDIGTSGYEQYF
TRBJ1-5 . . TRBV18 CASSPITGLSQPQHF
TRBJ1-6 . . TRBV2 CASSGRGPAPLHF
TRBJ1-2 . . TRBV6-5 CASSNGYGYTF
TRBJ2-3 . TRBD2 TRBV3-1/TRBV3-2 CASSPRTSGDTQYF
TRBJ1-3 . . TRBV19 CASSTTRSSGNTIYF
TRBJ2-1 . . TRBV24-1 CATSDFRGEQFF
TRBJ1-5 . TRBD1 TRBV2 CASSPTGGTQPQHF